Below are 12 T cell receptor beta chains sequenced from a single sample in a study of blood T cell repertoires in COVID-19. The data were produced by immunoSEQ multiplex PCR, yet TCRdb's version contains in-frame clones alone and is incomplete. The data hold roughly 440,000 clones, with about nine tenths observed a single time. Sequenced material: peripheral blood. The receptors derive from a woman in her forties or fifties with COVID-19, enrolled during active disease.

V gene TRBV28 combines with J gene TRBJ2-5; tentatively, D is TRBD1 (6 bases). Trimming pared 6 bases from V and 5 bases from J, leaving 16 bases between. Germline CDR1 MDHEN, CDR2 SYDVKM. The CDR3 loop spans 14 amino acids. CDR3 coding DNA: TGTGCCAGCAGCCTTCCAGGGGCTGGGGAGACCCAGTACTTC. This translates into CASSLPGAGETQYF.

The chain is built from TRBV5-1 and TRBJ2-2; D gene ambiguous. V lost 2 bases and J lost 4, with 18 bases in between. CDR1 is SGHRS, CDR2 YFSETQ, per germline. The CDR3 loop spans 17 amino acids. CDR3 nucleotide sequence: TGCGCCAGCAGCTTAAGGTTTACTAATAGGTTCACCGGGGAGCTGTTTTTT. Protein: CASSLRFTNRFTGELFF.

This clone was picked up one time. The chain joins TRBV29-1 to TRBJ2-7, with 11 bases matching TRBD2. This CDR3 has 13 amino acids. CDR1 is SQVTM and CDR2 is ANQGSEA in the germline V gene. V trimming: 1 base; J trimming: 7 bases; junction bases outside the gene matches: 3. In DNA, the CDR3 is TGCAGCGTTGAAGCCGGGACTAGCGGAGAGCAGTACTTC. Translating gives CSVEAGTSGEQYF.

The CDR3 DNA sequence: TGTGCCAGCAGCCAAGATTATAGAGCGAGCACAGATACGCAGTATTTT. It specifies CASSQDYRASTDTQYF. The V and J genes are TRBV3-1 (or the pseudogene TRBV3-2) and TRBJ2-3; D not certain. This CDR3 has 16 amino acids. Germline V gene data show CDR1 as LGHDT and CDR2 as YNNKEL (reference sequence). V was cut by 0 bases and J by 0 bases, with 10 bases left in between.

CDR3 sequence (DNA): TGTGCCAGCAGCTTAGGGCCAGGGGCGCACACAGATACGCAGTATTTT. Translation: CASSLGPGAHTDTQYF. V usage is TRBV5-6 and J usage is TRBJ2-3; D possibly corresponds to TRBD1 (6 bases). In germline, CDR1 is SGHDT, CDR2 YYEEEE. V was clipped by 2 bases and J by 2 bases, with 15 bases between them. CDR3 length: 16 amino acids.

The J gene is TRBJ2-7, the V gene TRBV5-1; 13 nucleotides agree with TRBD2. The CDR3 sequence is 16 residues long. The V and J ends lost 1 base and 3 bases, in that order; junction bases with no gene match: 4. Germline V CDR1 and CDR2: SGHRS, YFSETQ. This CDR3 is CASSLRTSGGYYEQYF. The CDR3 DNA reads TGCGCCAGCAGCTTGCGGACTAGCGGGGGATACTACGAGCAGTACTTC.

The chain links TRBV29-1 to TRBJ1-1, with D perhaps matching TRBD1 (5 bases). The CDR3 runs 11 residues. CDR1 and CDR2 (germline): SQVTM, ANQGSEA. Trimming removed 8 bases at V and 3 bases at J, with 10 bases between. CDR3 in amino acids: CSPGQDTEAFF. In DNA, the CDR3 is TGCAGCCCTGGACAAGACACTGAAGCTTTCTTT.

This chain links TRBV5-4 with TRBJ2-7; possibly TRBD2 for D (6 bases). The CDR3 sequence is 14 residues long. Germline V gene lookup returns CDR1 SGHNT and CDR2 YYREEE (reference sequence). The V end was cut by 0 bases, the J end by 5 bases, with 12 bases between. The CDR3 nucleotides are TGTGCCAGCAGCTTGGCTGAGGAGGGCCACGAGCAGTACTTC. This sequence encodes CASSLAEEGHEQYF.

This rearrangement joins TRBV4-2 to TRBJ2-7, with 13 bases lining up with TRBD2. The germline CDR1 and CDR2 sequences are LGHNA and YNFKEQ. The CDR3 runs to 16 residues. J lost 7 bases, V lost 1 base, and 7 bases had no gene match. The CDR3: CASSQVLAGGLGEQYF. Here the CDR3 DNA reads TGTGCCAGCAGCCAAGTACTAGCGGGGGGGCTAGGGGAGCAGTACTTC.

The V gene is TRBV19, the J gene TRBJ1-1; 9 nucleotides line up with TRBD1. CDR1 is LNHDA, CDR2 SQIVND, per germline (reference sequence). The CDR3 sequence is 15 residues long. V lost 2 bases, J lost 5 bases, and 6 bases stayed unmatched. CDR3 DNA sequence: TGTGCCAGTAGTATAACAGGGGGCGCGGGTACTGAAGCTTTCTTT. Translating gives CASSITGGAGTEAFF.

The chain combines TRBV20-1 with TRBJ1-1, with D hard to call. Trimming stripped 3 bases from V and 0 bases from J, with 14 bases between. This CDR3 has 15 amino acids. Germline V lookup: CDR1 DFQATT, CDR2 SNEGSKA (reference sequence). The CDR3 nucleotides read TGCAGTGCTAGTGAAGGGTCCGGGATGAACACTGAAGCTTTCTTT. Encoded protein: CSASEGSGMNTEAFF.

CDR3 sequence (DNA): TGTGCCAGCAGCGACTCGGGACAGGTATACAATGAGCAGTTCTTC. As protein: CASSDSGQVYNEQFF. The chain joins TRBV9 to TRBJ2-1; the match to TRBD1 covers 8 bases. The CDR3 totals 15 residues. V was pared by 3 bases and J by 4 bases, with 6 bases of the junction left unmatched. Germline V CDR1 and CDR2: SGDLS, YYNGEE.